The TCR beta chain described here comes from a study of blood T cell repertoires in COVID-19. Germline CDR1 is LGHDT and CDR2 is YNNKEL (reference sequence). The CDR3 loop spans 15 amino acids. Trimming stripped 1 base from V and 1 base from J, with 8 bases between. Repertoires were generated with immunoSEQ multiplex PCR, while TCRdb's copy carries only in-frame clones and drops some. Of about 200,000 clones listed, about four fifths are singletons. The TCR originated in a man aged 40-50 years who had recovered from COVID-19. Input material: PBMCs or T cells enriched from blood (not recorded which). The chain combines TRBV3-1 (or the pseudogene TRBV3-2) with TRBJ1-5; a possible D gene is TRBD1 (6 bases). The CDR3 DNA is TGTGCCAGCAGCCAAGCCAGGGGCAGCAATCAGCCCCAGCATTTT. Its translation is CASSQARGSNQPQHF.